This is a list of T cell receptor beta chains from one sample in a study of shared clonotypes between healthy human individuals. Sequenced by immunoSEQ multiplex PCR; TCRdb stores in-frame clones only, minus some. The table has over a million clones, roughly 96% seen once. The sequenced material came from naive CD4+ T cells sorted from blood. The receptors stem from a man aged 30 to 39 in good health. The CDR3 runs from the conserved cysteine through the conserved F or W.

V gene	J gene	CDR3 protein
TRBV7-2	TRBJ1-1	CASSLELRLNTEAFF
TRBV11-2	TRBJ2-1	CASSLIRSHPYNEQFF
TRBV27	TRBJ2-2	CASGSFPGRGAGELFF
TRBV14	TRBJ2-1	CASSQDFSGTSGRTSYNEQFF
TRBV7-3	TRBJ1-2	CASSLDRGRGGYTF
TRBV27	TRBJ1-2	CASSPISPVVGYGYTF
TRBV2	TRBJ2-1	CASSTSGEQFF
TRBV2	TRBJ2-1	CASSGSSLINEQFF
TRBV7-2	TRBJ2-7	CASSSIRLAATGVYEQYF
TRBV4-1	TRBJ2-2	CASSQDTDRGDNTGELFF
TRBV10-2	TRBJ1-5	CASSERYQPQHF
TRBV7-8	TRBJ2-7	CASSPGRVGLYEQYF
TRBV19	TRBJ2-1	CASSPKGSGDRFF
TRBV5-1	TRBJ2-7	CASNPRGRGPYEQYF